A single sample is the source of the 2 T cell receptor beta chains below, sequenced in a study of radiotherapy plus CTLA-4 blockade in lung cancer. TCRdb's copy holds only in-frame clones and misses some; the assay was immunoSEQ multiplex PCR. The table records around 40,000 clones, 65% to 75% of them present only once. Sequences were derived from peripheral blood, sampled from a patient treated with radiotherapy plus ipilimumab. The origin of the receptors is a human donor with non-small cell lung cancer who had stable disease on radiotherapy plus ipilimumab.

This clone was counted once. The rearrangement uses TRBV9 and TRBJ1-3; maybe TRBD1 (6 bases). The CDR3 loop spans 16 amino acids. CDR1 is SGDLS and CDR2 is YYNGEE in the germline V gene. V dropped 0 bases and J dropped 1 base, with 11 bases sitting between them. CDR3 sequence: CASSVDLTGSGNTIYF. The CDR3 DNA is TGTGCCAGCAGCGTAGACCTAACAGGGTCTGGAAACACCATATATTTT.

J is TRBJ1-6 and V is TRBV5-4; D perhaps matches TRBD1 (6 bases). The germline V and J ends were trimmed by 3 bases and 9 bases, with 13 bases remaining between them. The V gene's germline CDR1 is SGHNT and CDR2 YYREEE (reference sequence). The CDR3 totals 14 residues. This chain's CDR3 is CASSSAGVSSPLHF. For the CDR3, the DNA is TGTGCCAGCAGCTCAGCAGGGGTGAGTTCACCCCTCCACTTT. Supplemented by reference TRBV5-4 and TRBJ1-6, the full variable domain reads ETGVTQSPTHLIKTRGQQVTLRCSSQSGHNTVSWYQQALGQGPQFIFQYYREEENGRGNFPPRFSGLQFPNYSSELNVNALELDDSALYLCASSSAGVSSPLHFGNGTRLTVT.